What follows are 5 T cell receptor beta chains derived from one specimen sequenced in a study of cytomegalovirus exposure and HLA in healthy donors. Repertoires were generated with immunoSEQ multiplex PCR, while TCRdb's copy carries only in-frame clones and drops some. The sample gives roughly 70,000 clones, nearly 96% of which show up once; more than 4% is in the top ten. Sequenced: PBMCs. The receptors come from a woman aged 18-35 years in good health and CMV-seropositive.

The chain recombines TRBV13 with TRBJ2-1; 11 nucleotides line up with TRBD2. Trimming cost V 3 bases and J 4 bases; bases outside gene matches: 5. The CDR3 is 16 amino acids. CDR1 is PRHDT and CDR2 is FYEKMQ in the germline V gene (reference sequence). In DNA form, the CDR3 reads TGTGCCAGCAGCTTTAGCGGGAGGGGGAGATACAATGAGCAGTTCTTC. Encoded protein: CASSFSGRGRYNEQFF.

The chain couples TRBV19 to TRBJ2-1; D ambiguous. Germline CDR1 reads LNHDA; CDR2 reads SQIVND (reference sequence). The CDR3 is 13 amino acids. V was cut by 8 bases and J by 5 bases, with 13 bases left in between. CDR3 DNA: TGTGCCAGTCGTCCCTCACGGGACAATGAGCAGTTCTTC. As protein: CASRPSRDNEQFF.

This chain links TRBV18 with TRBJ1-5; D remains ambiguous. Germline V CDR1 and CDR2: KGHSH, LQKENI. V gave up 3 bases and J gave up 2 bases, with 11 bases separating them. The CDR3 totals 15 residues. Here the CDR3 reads CASSPGGSGNQPQHF. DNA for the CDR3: TGTGCCAGCTCACCTGGAGGGTCTGGCAATCAGCCCCAGCATTTT.

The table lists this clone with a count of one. This CDR3 is CATSSSFLHEQYF. CDR3 nucleotide sequence: TGTGCCACCAGCAGTTCTTTCCTTCACGAGCAGTACTTC. The rearrangement joins TRBV15 to TRBJ2-7; D gene ambiguous. Germline V CDR1 and CDR2: LNHNV, YYDKDF (reference sequence). This CDR3 contains 13 residues. The V end lost 3 bases, the J end lost 5 bases, and 11 bases lay between the germline ends. The whole variable domain, remainder taken from reference TRBV15 and TRBJ2-7, is DAMVIQNPRYQVTQFGKPVTLSCSQTLNHNVMYWYQQKSSQAPKLLFHYYDKDFNNEADTPDNFQSRRPNTSFCFLDIRSPGLGDTAMYLCATSSSFLHEQYFGPGTRLTVT.

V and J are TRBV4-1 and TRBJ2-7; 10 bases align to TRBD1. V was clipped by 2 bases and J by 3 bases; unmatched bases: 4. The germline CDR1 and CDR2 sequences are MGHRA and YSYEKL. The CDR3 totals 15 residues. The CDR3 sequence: CASSQTRTGGYEQYF. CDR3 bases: TGCGCCAGCAGCCAAACACGGACAGGGGGCTACGAGCAGTACTTC.